The TCR beta chain described here comes from a study of blood T cell repertoires in COVID-19. For the study at large: Material from acute and convalescent COVID-19 was sourced from the United States, Italy and Spain. Sources were T cells, B-cell-depleted T cells, or PBMCs; the material itself was cDNA or gDNA.

Under the authors' procedure: Amplification of reference gene primers was used by the study to estimate nucleated cell counts. The repertoire was sequenced with immunoSEQ multiplex PCR; TCRdb's copy has only in-frame clones and lacks some. D and trimming come from the DNA, and the V and J calls and clone size come from that table. The sample has about 100,000 clones; approximately 90% are singletons. This CDR3 comprises 18 residues. V was clipped by 0 bases and J by 1 base, with 18 bases between them. CDR1 is SGHRS, CDR2 YFSETQ, per germline. This chain joins TRBV5-1 and TRBJ2-3, with unresolved D. Sequences were obtained from peripheral blood. The receptor's source is a man aged 50 or older with active COVID-19. In DNA form, the CDR3 reads TGCGCCAGCAGCTTGGGTCCCGGCCAGAGGCTTCGCACAGATACGCAGTATTTT. Residues: CASSLGPGQRLRTDTQYF.